The 16 T cell receptor beta chains given below trace back to one sample, sequenced in a study of blood T cell repertoires in COVID-19. The assay was immunoSEQ multiplex PCR, and TCRdb's table has in-frame clones only and misses some. The table shows 150,000 or so clones, with 70% to 90% occurring only once. The sequenced material came from peripheral blood. The receptors were sampled from a woman aged 45-59 years with COVID-19, enrolled during active disease.

The chain joins TRBV5-4 to TRBJ1-2; 10 bases align to TRBD1. V shed 3 bases and J 8 bases; nucleotides not matched to a gene: 13. There are 16 residues in the CDR3. Germline loops: CDR1 SGHNT, CDR2 YYREEE (reference sequence). CDR3 region: CASSSGPTGGEWGYTF. Written as DNA, the CDR3 is TGTGCCAGCAGCTCGGGGCCGACAGGGGGCGAGTGGGGCTACACCTTC.

The chain uses TRBV4-3 and TRBJ2-5; a weak D match, TRBD2 (7 bases). Looked up from germline, CDR1 is LGHNA and CDR2 is YSLEER. Between the trimmed V and J ends, which lost 1 base and 3 bases, there was a span of 15 bases. The CDR3 extends over 16 amino acids. The chain's CDR3 is CASSQGLGGGKETQYF. In DNA, the CDR3 is TGCGCCAGCAGCCAAGGATTGGGAGGGGGGAAAGAGACCCAGTACTTC.

The chain joins TRBV3-1 (or the pseudogene TRBV3-2) to TRBJ2-1; TRBD2 matches at 14 bases. The J segment lost 8 bases and the V segment lost 4 bases, leaving 4 bases of the junction unmatched. CDR1 is LGHDT and CDR2 is YNNKEL in the germline V gene (reference sequence). CDR3 length equals 15 residues. CDR3 loop: CASSLTSGGAHEQFF. For the CDR3, the DNA is TGTGCCAGCAGCCTGACTAGCGGGGGGGCCCATGAGCAGTTCTTC.

The chain joins TRBV5-1 to TRBJ2-3; TRBD2 matches at 7 bases. V lost 0 bases and J lost 6; bases outside the gene matches: 10. The CDR3 is 16 residues long. Germline CDR1 SGHRS, CDR2 YFSETQ. CDR3 protein: CASSLVAGVTLDTQYF. The CDR3 bases are TGCGCCAGCAGCTTGGTTGCGGGGGTGACTCTGGATACGCAGTATTTT.

This clone was seen only once. The germline gene is not matched at one end of the junction; a read error may be the cause. The chain joins TRBV18 to TRBJ1-1, with TRBD1 matching 8 bases. CDR1 and CDR2 (germline): KGHSH, LQKENI. This CDR3 is built from 15 residues. The CDR3 DNA reads TGTGCCAGCTCACCTCGGGGACAGGCGAACCCTGAAGCTTTCTTT. It specifies CASSPRGQANPEAFF.

The chain links TRBV7-9 to TRBJ2-1; unclear D gene. The germline V gene has CDR1 SEHNR and CDR2 FQNEAQ (reference sequence). The CDR3 is 15 residues long. The germline V and J ends were trimmed by 1 base and 4 bases, with 11 bases remaining between them. CDR3 protein: CASSLGAARYNEQFF. In DNA form, the CDR3 reads TGTGCCAGCAGCTTAGGGGCAGCCCGATACAATGAGCAGTTCTTC.

This CDR3 is CASSPPGVPSYNEQFF. The CDR3 bases are TGTGCCAGTTCTCCCCCGGGTGTACCCTCCTACAATGAGCAGTTCTTC. This rearrangement joins TRBV19 to TRBJ2-1, with D unclear. The CDR3 spans 16 residues. The germline V and J ends were trimmed by 8 bases and 0 bases, with 17 bases remaining between them. Germline V gives CDR1 LNHDA, CDR2 SQIVND (reference sequence).

The J gene is TRBJ2-7, the V gene TRBV19; possible D gene TRBD1, 5 bases. V was cut by 2 bases and J by 5 bases, with 19 bases left in between. The CDR3 loop spans 16 amino acids. Germline loops: CDR1 LNHDA, CDR2 SQIVND (reference sequence). CDR3: CASSITTPQVAHEQYF. Written as DNA, the CDR3 is TGTGCCAGTAGTATAACAACTCCACAGGTTGCCCACGAGCAGTACTTC. Filled out from reference TRBV19 and TRBJ2-7, the complete variable domain reads DGGITQSPKYLFRKEGQNVTLSCEQNLNHDAMYWYRQDPGQGLRLIYYSQIVNDFQKGDIAEGYSVSREKKESFPLTVTSAQKNPTAFYLCASSITTPQVAHEQYFGPGTRLTVT.

This chain joins TRBV4-1 and TRBJ2-2; 11 bases line up with TRBD2. The CDR3 loop spans 15 amino acids. The V gene's germline CDR1 is MGHRA and CDR2 YSYEKL. V shed 4 bases, J shed 7 bases, and the junction held 5 bases outside the gene matches. Here the CDR3 DNA reads TGCGCCAGCAGCCTTAGCGGGGGGGCCGGCGGGGAGCTGTTTTTT. Translation: CASSLSGGAGGELFF.

The rearrangement uses TRBV19 and TRBJ1-1, with TRBD1 as a possible D gene (5 bases). V shed 6 bases and J shed 4 bases, with 12 bases lying between them. Per the germline V gene, CDR1 is LNHDA and CDR2 is SQIVND (reference sequence). This CDR3 has 13 amino acids. CDR3 in DNA: TGTGCCAGTAGACCAGGGCTGGGCACTGAAGCTTTCTTT. Translating it yields CASRPGLGTEAFF.

The chain couples TRBV21-1 to TRBJ2-3; the D call TRBD2 from the table was never checked on the DNA. TRBV21-1 is tagged as a pseudogene. CDR3 length: 19 amino acids. The CDR3 coding sequence is TGTGCCAGCAGCAAAGCTGGGGCTAGCGGGGGGATCAACACAGATACGCAGTATTTT. It is translated as CASSKAGASGGINTDTQYF.

The rearrangement links TRBV2 to TRBJ1-2; 9 bases map to TRBD1. V was pared by 5 bases and J by 1 base, with 5 bases of the junction left unmatched. The germline CDR1 and CDR2 sequences are SNHLY and FYNNEI. The CDR3 totals 15 residues. The CDR3 is CASSLTGGGNYGYTF. The CDR3 bases are TGTGCCAGCAGTTTGACAGGGGGAGGTAACTATGGCTACACCTTC.

The rearrangement links TRBV12-1 to TRBJ1-4; the table's D call of TRBD1 was not tested on the DNA. TRBV12-1 is a documented pseudogene. The CDR3 loop spans 18 amino acids. CDR3 protein: CASSFIASWTGDNEKLFF. DNA for the CDR3: TGTGCCAGCAGCTTTATTGCATCTTGGACAGGGGATAATGAAAAACTGTTTTTT.

This clone appeared a few times. The rearrangement links TRBV2 to TRBJ1-2, with D unresolved. This CDR3 has 15 residues. The germline V gene encodes CDR1 SNHLY and CDR2 FYNNEI. Trimming pared 5 bases from V and 2 bases from J, leaving 15 bases between. In DNA, the CDR3 is TGTGCCAGCAGTACCTATCAGACACCCAACTATGGCTACACCTTC. It specifies CASSTYQTPNYGYTF.

V is TRBV27 and J is TRBJ2-7, with 8 bases aligning to TRBD1. The CDR3 contains 13 residues. V was pared by 5 bases and J by 5 bases, with 5 bases of the junction left unmatched. Germline-derived CDR1 and CDR2 are MNHEY and SMNVEV (reference sequence). Written as DNA, the CDR3 is TGTGCCAGCAGTCTGCAGGGGGCCAACGAGCAGTACTTC. Translation: CASSLQGANEQYF.

As for this clone: The sample contains more than one DNA sequence encoding this CDR3. The chain combines TRBV5-1 with TRBJ2-1; D is possibly TRBD2 (6 bases). The V gene's germline CDR1 is SGHRS and CDR2 YFSETQ. The CDR3 sequence is 12 residues long. Trimming cost V 2 bases and J 6 bases, with 6 bases left between them. DNA of the CDR3: TGCGCCAGCAGCTTAGCGGGCAATGAGCAGTTCTTC. Translation gives CASSLAGNEQFF.